This T cell receptor beta chain was recorded in a study of cytomegalovirus exposure and HLA in healthy donors. Study details: An early data release held around 80 million unique TCRs from HLA-typed donors.

The germline CDR1 and CDR2 sequences are MNHNY and SVGAGI (reference sequence). The CDR3 covers 16 residues. The PCR used 60 Vbeta and 13 Jbeta primers. Original methodology: A follow-up analysis tallied around 76 million unique TCR beta chains, roughly 11 million shared. Profiling relied on immunoSEQ multiplex PCR, and the TCRdb table lists in-frame clones only, not all of them. D and trimming were read from the DNA, whereas the V and J calls and clone size are those reported in that table. The sample lists roughly 100,000 clones, over 75% occurring once. The study's findings and limits: Most subjects had HLA-A and HLA-B alleles reportedly predicted accurately by TCR beta sequences. The study dropped some indistinguishable V segments, TRBV6-2 and TRBV6-3 among them.

Comment on this clone: Antigen specificity is unknown.

This clonotype originated in a man between 60 and 70 years old in good health and CMV-seropositive. The sample comprised PBMCs. The chain carries TRBV6-6 and TRBJ2-5, with 7 bases identical to TRBD2. The J call could be wrong; TRBJ2-7 is a better fit for the DNA end. DNA for the CDR3: TGTGCCAGCAGTAACCCCTTTCGGGGGGACTCCTACGAGCAGTACTTC. This translates into CASSNPFRGDSYEQYF.